The clone carrying this T cell receptor beta chain appeared a few times. Its matching antigen is unknown. Mismatch with germline at one junction end may stem from a read error. The library came from three nested PCR rounds adapted from ARM-PCR protocols. One entry per CDR3 protein results from TCRdb running MiXCR on the multiplex PCR reads. Here the sample spans 65,000 to 90,000 distinct CDR3 sequences, approximately 68% being singletons. This sample was included in a study of tumor and adjacent non-tumor tissue in lung cancer. General study results and limits: In normal lung, the top 100 clones were significantly more dominant than in tumor.

Germline V gene sequence: CDR1 MNHNS, CDR2 SASEGT. The CDR3 is made up of 14 amino acids. RNA was extracted from bulk tissue without any cell sorting. The chain combines TRBV6-1 with TRBJ2-2, with a weak D call TRBD2 (5 bases). The sample taken for sequencing was lung tumor tissue. The sequence was collected from a woman between 65 and 79 years old with non-small cell lung cancer. The CDR3 region has the DNA TGTTCCAGCAGTGATTTCCCGAACACCGGGGAGCTGTTATTT. Translation: CSSSDFPNTGELLF.